The 21 T cell receptor beta chains below all came from one sample that was sequenced in a study of PD-1 blockade in classical Hodgkin lymphoma. TCRdb keeps only in-frame clones here, not all; method: immunoSEQ multiplex PCR. The table lists fewer than 90,000 clones, around nine tenths of them singletons. Autologous stem cell transplantation was followed by relapse in every patient, and brentuximab vedotin exposure varied. The sequencing here drew on peripheral blood mononuclear cells (PBMCs), taken at baseline. All receptors come from a human donor with classical Hodgkin lymphoma.

This CDR3 reads CASRLQGGSDTQYF. The CDR3 DNA sequence: TGTGCCAGCAGGCTCCAGGGTGGATCAGATACGCAGTATTTT. V gene TRBV6-1 combines with J gene TRBJ2-3, with D possibly matching TRBD1 (5 bases). This CDR3 region has 14 residues. Trimming shortened V by 6 bases and J by 4 bases, and 14 bases separated the two germline ends. From germline, CDR1 is MNHNS and CDR2 SASEGT.

The chain couples TRBV11-2 to TRBJ2-2; D uncertain. The germline gives CDR1 SGHAT, CDR2 FQNNGV. This CDR3 region has 17 residues. V lost 5 bases and J 12 bases, leaving 28 bases between the germline ends. The CDR3 DNA reads TGTGCCAGCAGCCACACCGGGTTCGATCAAAAACAAGGGCAGCTGTTTTTT. Encoded protein: CASSHTGFDQKQGQLFF.

V usage is TRBV7-2 and J usage is TRBJ2-7, with TRBD2 matching over 8 bases. The CDR3 runs 15 residues. CDR1 is SGHTA and CDR2 is FQGNSA in the germline V gene. Germline trimming cut 5 bases from V and 1 base from J; bases unmatched to any gene: 7. CDR3 bases: TGTGCCAGCAGCCCAACTAGCGGAGCTTCCTACGAGCAGTACTTC. Its translation: CASSPTSGASYEQYF.

This chain joins TRBV28 and TRBJ1-1; the D is unclear. V was shortened by 6 bases and J by 0 bases, with 20 bases between the two germline ends. The CDR3 runs 17 residues. CDR1 MDHEN and CDR2 SYDVKM come from the germline V gene. The CDR3 spells CASSPRGLTVLNTEAFF. The DNA of the CDR3 is TGTGCCAGCAGCCCCCGCGGCTTGACGGTTTTGAACACTGAAGCTTTCTTT.

The gene calls are TRBV28 and TRBJ1-1; perhaps TRBD1 as D (5 bases). The CDR3 covers 12 residues. The V end lost 4 bases, the J end lost 11 bases, and 14 bases lay between the germline ends. From germline, CDR1 is MDHEN and CDR2 SYDVKM. Here the CDR3 reads CASSSDTWGAFF. The CDR3 coding sequence is TGTGCCAGCAGTTCGGATACCTGGGGGGCTTTCTTT.

This clone was seen only once. V is TRBV28 and J is TRBJ2-5; D gene unclear. V lost 5 bases and J 2 bases, leaving 15 bases between the germline ends. The CDR3 has 15 residues. CDR1 and CDR2 from the germline V gene are MDHEN and SYDVKM. This chain's CDR3 is CASSPDDRVQETQYF. The CDR3 nucleotides read TGTGCCAGCAGTCCCGACGACCGCGTTCAAGAGACCCAGTACTTC.

The chain combines TRBV4-3 with TRBJ2-1; 14 bases are a match to TRBD2. Germline V gene data show CDR1 as LGHNA and CDR2 as YSLEER. Trimming removed 2 bases from V and 7 bases from J; junction bases left unmatched: 7. There are 17 residues in the CDR3. Written as DNA, the CDR3 is TGCGCCAGCAGCCAACGAGAGGGACTAGCGGGAGTTAATGAGCAGTTCTTC. Protein sequence: CASSQREGLAGVNEQFF.

V usage is TRBV28 and J usage is TRBJ2-7, with 8 bases matching TRBD2. The CDR3 covers 14 residues. Germline V gene sequence: CDR1 MDHEN, CDR2 SYDVKM. After removal of 5 bases from V and 0 bases from J, the junction contained 3 bases not matched to a gene. The CDR3 DNA reads TGTGCCAGCAGTGCCGGGACTAGCTCCTACGAGCAGTACTTC. This encodes CASSAGTSSYEQYF.

With respect to this clone: The same CDR3 can be traced to other DNA sequences in this sample. V usage is TRBV6-5 and J usage is TRBJ1-2, with 8 bases aligning to TRBD1. V lost 5 bases, J lost 2 bases, and 1 base stayed unmatched. This CDR3 spans 13 amino acids. Germline V gene sequence: CDR1 MNHEY, CDR2 SVGAGI. This chain's CDR3 is CASSRDRNYGYTF. CDR3 coding DNA: TGTGCCAGCAGTAGGGACAGGAACTATGGCTACACCTTC.

The chain recombines TRBV4-1 with TRBJ2-1, with 11 bases lining up with TRBD2. From germline, CDR1 is MGHRA and CDR2 YSYEKL. V lost 3 bases and J lost 2; bases outside the gene matches: 6. This CDR3 has 17 residues. The CDR3 DNA follows: TGCGCCAGCAGCCAGAGCATAGCGGGAGGGCCCTACAATGAGCAGTTCTTC. Translation gives CASSQSIAGGPYNEQFF.

This chain connects TRBV19 to TRBJ2-7; 8 bases are a match to TRBD1. The CDR3 is 15 residues long. V lost 3 bases to trimming and J lost 5 bases; unmatched junction nucleotides: 9. Looked up from germline, CDR1 is LNHDA and CDR2 is SQIVND (reference sequence). CDR3 DNA sequence: TGTGCCAGTAGTATCCAATCAGGGGGCAGGCACGAGCAGTACTTC. Translating gives CASSIQSGGRHEQYF.

The rearrangement uses TRBV7-6 and TRBJ2-1; 8 bases match TRBD2. The V gene end was trimmed by 4 bases and the J gene end by 4 bases; junction bases not matched to a gene: 12. The CDR3 is 17 amino acids. CDR1 and CDR2 from the germline V gene are SGHVS and FNYEAQ. The CDR3 DNA sequence: TGTGCCAGCAGCTCCGCCACCCTAGCGGGCCCGTACAATGAGCAGTTCTTC. Amino acids: CASSSATLAGPYNEQFF. The variable domain in full, completed from reference TRBV7-6 and TRBJ2-1, reads GAGVSQSPRYKVTKRGQDVALRCDPISGHVSLYWYRQALGQGPEFLTYFNYEAQQDKSGLPNDRFSAERPEGSISTLTIQRTEQRDSAMYRCASSSATLAGPYNEQFFGPGTRLTVL.

This clone was recorded only once. The gene calls are TRBV10-3 and TRBJ1-2; D not resolved. V was cut by 4 bases and J by 3 bases, with 9 bases left in between. The CDR3 sequence is 13 residues long. The germline CDR1 and CDR2 sequences are ENHRY and SYGVKD. Here the CDR3 reads CAISGGDYYGYTF. As DNA, the CDR3 is TGTGCCATCAGTGGTGGGGATTACTATGGCTACACCTTC.

The V gene is TRBV4-2, the J gene TRBJ2-1, with no clear D. Germline V CDR1 and CDR2: LGHNA, YNFKEQ. This CDR3 is 17 amino acids long. The germline V and J ends were trimmed by 0 bases and 0 bases, with 12 bases remaining between them. The CDR3 nucleotides read TGTGCCAGCAGCCAAGAGGGAAGCTCGAGCTCCTACAATGAGCAGTTCTTC. Translation gives CASSQEGSSSSYNEQFF.

The chain carries TRBV19 and TRBJ2-7, with D uncertain. Germline CDR1 is LNHDA and CDR2 is SQIVND (reference sequence). V was trimmed by 5 bases and J by 3 bases, leaving 17 bases between them. This CDR3 comprises 15 residues. The CDR3 region is CASSERTGRGYEQYF. CDR3 DNA: TGTGCCAGTAGTGAAAGGACGGGTCGCGGCTACGAGCAGTACTTC.

This chain joins TRBV7-9 and TRBJ1-1; D gene uncertain. The length of the CDR3 is 18 residues. Germline V lookup: CDR1 SEHNR, CDR2 FQNEAQ (reference sequence). V was shortened by 3 bases and J by 0 bases, with 20 bases between the two germline ends. The CDR3 here is CASSFRDLKHGLNTEAFF. The DNA of the CDR3 is TGTGCCAGCAGCTTCCGGGATCTGAAACACGGTCTGAACACTGAAGCTTTCTTT.

This clone occurred a few times. The chain joins TRBV4-3 to TRBJ2-5, with D perhaps matching TRBD1 (6 bases). Germline CDR1 and CDR2: LGHNA and YSLEER. V was pared by 4 bases and J by 1 base, with 10 bases between. CDR3 size: 14 residues. The CDR3 spells CASSRNRAQETQYF. The CDR3 nucleotides are TGCGCCAGCAGCCGGAACAGGGCCCAAGAGACCCAGTACTTC.

This rearrangement joins TRBV19 to TRBJ2-2; D possibly uses TRBD1 or TRBD2 (5 bases each). Trimming left V 10 bases short and J 4 bases short, with 16 bases between. The CDR3 is 14 amino acids. Germline CDR1 and CDR2: LNHDA and SQIVND (reference sequence). The CDR3 bases are TGTGCCACCTCGGGACGCCGGACCACCGGGGAGCTGTTTTTT. This sequence encodes CATSGRRTTGELFF. Drawing the rest from reference TRBV19 and TRBJ2-2, the complete variable domain is DGGITQSPKYLFRKEGQNVTLSCEQNLNHDAMYWYRQDPGQGLRLIYYSQIVNDFQKGDIAEGYSVSREKKESFPLTVTSAQKNPTAFYLCATSGRRTTGELFFGEGSRLTVL.

This clone was detected once. For the CDR3, the DNA is TGCGCCAGCAGTGAAGGCGAGCAGTACTTC. Translating gives CASSEGEQYF. This sequence joins TRBV10-2 and TRBJ2-7, with D hard to call. Germline-derived CDR1 and CDR2 are WSHSY and SAAADI. The CDR3 is made up of 10 amino acids. Trimming left V 3 bases short and J 6 bases short, with 3 bases between.

V is TRBV7-9 and J is TRBJ1-1, with no clear D. With 0 bases removed from V and 1 base from J, the gap between germline ends came to 3 bases. This CDR3 spans 13 amino acids. Germline V CDR1 and CDR2: SEHNR, FQNEAQ (reference sequence). This CDR3 reads CASSLAWNTEAFF. CDR3 in DNA: TGTGCCAGCAGCTTAGCGTGGAACACTGAAGCTTTCTTT.

The rearrangement joins TRBV23-1 to TRBJ1-4, with D hard to call. TRBV23-1 is noted as an ORF with a role that remains uncertain. This CDR3 has 18 amino acids. V was clipped by 1 base and J by 7 bases, with 22 bases between them. The CDR3 nucleotides are TGCGCCAGCAGTCAATACGTCCCTACCGATCGATTCTTTGAAAAACTGTTTTTT. It yields the protein CASSQYVPTDRFFEKLFF.